This TCR beta chain was captured in a study of beta chain features in type 1 diabetes. Findings of the study overall: For patients, the naive, central memory and Treg TCRB repertoires appeared more alike than for healthy donors. Within each of all four CD4+ subsets, Type 1 diabetes patients had TCRB CDR3s that were moderately but significantly shorter.

V was clipped by 0 bases and J by 4 bases, with 3 bases between them. This CDR3 is built from 12 residues. Germline CDR1 is SGHTA and CDR2 is FQGNSA. The study reverse transcribed the entire isolated RNA, so it sequenced expressed TCRB transcripts. There were millions of reads on average in the naive, central memory and regulatory T cell samples. Some clones are missing from TCRdb's copy, which holds only in-frame ones; the method was immunoSEQ multiplex PCR. The data show fewer than 250,000 clones, over 65% seen once. Comments on this clone: Its antigen is unknown.

This TCR came from a man aged 25 to 45 in good health. The sample comprised naive CD4+ T cells from blood. V and J are TRBV7-2 and TRBJ2-5; D call uncertain. The CDR3, as DNA: TGTGCCAGCAGCTTAGCGTCAGAGACCCAGTACTTC. Amino acids: CASSLASETQYF.